A selection of T cell receptor beta chains follows, all from one sample in a study of T cell responses to AZD1222 COVID-19 vaccine. Sequenced by immunoSEQ multiplex PCR; TCRdb stores in-frame clones only, minus some. Among about 100,000 clones listed, 70% to 90% were seen once. Sequencing was performed on peripheral blood, taken on day 0 of AZD1222 vaccination. The receptors were gathered from an adult in good health. Each CDR3 is given with its conserved first and last residue.

J: TRBJ1-2
V: TRBV28
CDR3: CASSPGGQLYGYTF

J: TRBJ2-7
V: TRBV4-1
CDR3: CASSQGGLSEQYF

J: TRBJ1-1
V: TRBV5-5
CDR3: CASSPRGILEAFF

J: TRBJ1-5
V: TRBV4-1
CDR3: CASSRDINQPQHF

J: TRBJ2-7
V: TRBV5-1
CDR3: CASNLAGTYEQYF

J: TRBJ2-3
V: TRBV6-6
CDR3: CASSSGDTQYF

J: TRBJ2-1
V: TRBV27
CDR3: CASSPGQMLYNEQFF

J: TRBJ1-2
V: TRBV3-1/TRBV3-2
CDR3: CASSLGGLGGYTF

J: TRBJ1-6
V: TRBV27
CDR3: CASSLLPENSPLHF

J: TRBJ1-5
V: TRBV12-3/TRBV12-4
CDR3: CASSFSSQPQHF

J: TRBJ1-3
V: TRBV19
CDR3: CASRAQGMRNTIYF

J: TRBJ1-2
V: TRBV2
CDR3: CASSPISGTYGYTF

J: TRBJ2-7
V: TRBV4-2
CDR3: CASSLGQGDTYEQYF

J: TRBJ1-5
V: TRBV19
CDR3: CASSTPNSNQPQHF

J: TRBJ2-2
V: TRBV6-2/TRBV6-3
CDR3: CASSRQGTNTGELFF

J: TRBJ2-1
V: TRBV12-1
CDR3: CASSFASGGSSYNEQFF

J: TRBJ1-6
V: TRBV5-4
CDR3: CASSLSGNYNSPLHF

J: TRBJ2-1
V: TRBV6-2/TRBV6-3
CDR3: CASSYGDREFNDNEQFF

J: TRBJ2-1
V: TRBV7-3
CDR3: CASSPRRSSYNEQFF

J: TRBJ2-5
V: TRBV2
CDR3: CASSASGPPQTQYF

J: TRBJ1-4
V: TRBV30
CDR3: CAWSWKGGREKLFF

J: TRBJ2-1
V: TRBV4-3
CDR3: CASSPTLVGGASYNEQFF

J: TRBJ2-7
V: TRBV12-3/TRBV12-4
CDR3: CASSLSSSYEQYF

J: TRBJ2-3
V: TRBV5-1
CDR3: CASSWTSADTQYF

J: TRBJ1-1
V: TRBV7-3
CDR3: CASRPKQDMNTEAFF

J: TRBJ1-4
V: TRBV5-1
CDR3: CASSLYGEKLFF

J: TRBJ1-1
V: TRBV11-2
CDR3: CASTLQPNTEAFF

J: TRBJ1-4
V: TRBV18
CDR3: CASSPQATNEKLFF

J: TRBJ2-2
V: TRBV6-5
CDR3: CASAKSNTGELFF

J: TRBJ1-2
V: TRBV4-3
CDR3: CASSQEARNGRGYTF

J: TRBJ1-1
V: TRBV27
CDR3: CASSTTGHMNTEAFF

J: TRBJ2-1
V: TRBV6-5
CDR3: CASSYSSPTGKNEQFF

J: TRBJ2-7
V: TRBV4-1
CDR3: CASSKDRDPFYEQYF

J: TRBJ1-5
V: TRBV6-2/TRBV6-3
CDR3: CASSYSWEGANQPQHF

J: TRBJ1-1
V: TRBV30
CDR3: CAWRRAGGTNTEAFF

J: TRBJ1-1
V: TRBV14
CDR3: CASSLFLKETEAFF

J: TRBJ2-3
V: TRBV19
CDR3: CASNRGGSTDTQYF

J: TRBJ2-3
V: TRBV6-2/TRBV6-3
CDR3: CASSYLPDTQYF

J: TRBJ1-5
V: TRBV5-1
CDR3: CASSNTGEGQPQHF

J: TRBJ1-6
V: TRBV6-1
CDR3: CASSEVPPLDRDNSPLHF

J: TRBJ1-2
V: TRBV24-1
CDR3: CATSETGRYYGYTF

J: TRBJ1-1
V: TRBV6-5
CDR3: CASRADRGAEAFF

J: TRBJ1-2
V: TRBV6-2/TRBV6-3
CDR3: CASSSTGTGTSYGYTF

J: TRBJ1-1
V: TRBV11-2
CDR3: CASSLGVTEAFF

J: TRBJ1-4
V: TRBV9
CDR3: CASSVAGTLNEKLFF

J: TRBJ1-2
V: TRBV11-3
CDR3: CASSAGSYGYTF

J: TRBJ2-1
V: TRBV24-1
CDR3: CATGRRSGGAGDNEQFF

J: TRBJ1-5
V: TRBV28
CDR3: CASSLSTVGPQHF

J: TRBJ1-5
V: TRBV5-1
CDR3: CASSLGAGPNQPQHF

J: TRBJ1-1
V: TRBV6-2/TRBV6-3
CDR3: CASSYSPGGTEAFF

J: TRBJ1-2
V: TRBV5-4
CDR3: CASSGDRAPGGYTF

J: TRBJ2-7
V: TRBV2
CDR3: CASKLQGAGEQYF

J: TRBJ1-3
V: TRBV6-5
CDR3: CAIRTDGNTIYF

J: TRBJ1-2
V: TRBV3-1/TRBV3-2
CDR3: CASSQSGVGYTF

J: TRBJ2-5
V: TRBV30
CDR3: CAWSEGTGGIETQYF

J: TRBJ2-7
V: TRBV18
CDR3: CASSPQSSYEQYF

J: TRBJ1-1
V: TRBV9
CDR3: CASSVDGGRVEAFF

J: TRBJ1-5
V: TRBV27
CDR3: CASSLNGGSQPQHF

J: TRBJ2-7
V: TRBV29-1
CDR3: CSVVGDLHEQYF

J: TRBJ1-6
V: TRBV29-1
CDR3: CSVQNGNSPLHF